Below, 7 T cell receptor beta chains from the same sample are listed, as sequenced in a study of blood T cell repertoires in COVID-19. Sequencing was performed with immunoSEQ multiplex PCR; in TCRdb, only in-frame clones are kept and a portion is missing. The sample lists under 150,000 clones; around 88% were seen once. Specimen: peripheral blood. These receptors originate from a human donor in a cohort sampled during active COVID-19.

The chain couples TRBV5-1 to TRBJ1-2, with TRBD1 as a possible D gene (6 bases). V was shortened by 4 bases and J by 2 bases, with 18 bases between the two germline ends. CDR3 length: 16 residues. Germline values: CDR1 SGHRS, CDR2 YFSETQ. The CDR3 spells CASSPTPKGGNYGYTF. The CDR3 DNA is TGCGCCAGCAGCCCCACCCCGAAGGGGGGGAACTATGGCTACACCTTC.

This clone was picked up one time. The chain is built from TRBV5-1 and TRBJ1-1; no reliable D call. The V end lost 5 bases, the J end lost 0 bases, and 17 bases lay between the germline ends. Per the germline V gene, CDR1 is SGHRS and CDR2 is YFSETQ. The CDR3 is made up of 16 amino acids. The CDR3 nucleotides are TGCGCCAGCAGGCATCGAGCGGGATTCATGAACACTGAAGCTTTCTTT. This codes for CASRHRAGFMNTEAFF.

The chain is built from TRBV7-9 and TRBJ1-3; 7 nucleotides match TRBD1. Germline assignment: CDR1 SEHNR and CDR2 FQNEAQ (reference sequence). V lost 5 bases and J lost 4; bases outside the gene matches: 11. This CDR3 contains 16 residues. The CDR3 DNA follows: TGTGCCAGCAGCCCACAGGGGAGCGCGTCAGGAAACACCATATATTTT. Translated, it gives CASSPQGSASGNTIYF.

The CDR3 region has the DNA TGTGCCAGCAGTTTTCCAGGGGCCGCCGGGGAGCTGTTTTTT. Amino acid sequence: CASSFPGAAGELFF. The chain carries TRBV27 and TRBJ2-2, with D possibly TRBD1 on 6 matching bases. CDR3 size: 14 residues. The germline V and J ends were trimmed by 3 bases and 6 bases, with 11 bases remaining between them. Looked up from germline, CDR1 is MNHEY and CDR2 is SMNVEV (reference sequence).

The CDR3 bases are TGTGCCAGCTCACCCCGGGGAGGGGCCGGCTATGGCTACACCTTC. It yields the protein CASSPRGGAGYGYTF. This chain connects TRBV18 to TRBJ1-2; a possible D gene is TRBD1 (5 bases). Germline loops: CDR1 KGHSH, CDR2 LQKENI. The CDR3 runs 15 residues. The V gene lost 3 bases and the J gene lost 4 bases, with 15 bases spanning the gap.

V usage is TRBV27 and J usage is TRBJ2-3, with TRBD1 identical over 10 bases. The ends lost 3 bases at V and 0 bases at J; junction bases unmatched: 9. The CDR3 totals 18 residues. Germline-derived CDR1 and CDR2 are MNHEY and SMNVEV (reference sequence). The DNA for the CDR3 is TGTGCCAGCAGTTTGAGGGCCGCGGGACAGGGGAGCACAGATACGCAGTATTTT. The encoded protein is CASSLRAAGQGSTDTQYF.

This chain joins TRBV4-1 and TRBJ2-7, with D possibly being TRBD2 (6 bases). Germline V CDR1 and CDR2: MGHRA, YSYEKL. The V end lost 1 base, the J end lost 0 bases, and 10 bases lay between the germline ends. This CDR3 has 15 residues. CDR3 in amino acids: CASSQAGGSSYEQYF. The CDR3 coding sequence is TGCGCCAGCAGCCAAGCTGGGGGGAGCTCCTACGAGCAGTACTTC.